Reported below is one T cell receptor beta chain. This entry is derived from a study of glioma-infiltrating T cells after dendritic cell vaccination. Study overall: Monocyte-derived dendritic cells, cultured approximately seven days with IL-4 and GM-CSF, were pulsed with autologous tumor lysate.

The method was immunoSEQ multiplex PCR; TCRdb's version includes in-frame clones alone and lacks a portion of them. This sample yields tens of thousands of clones, of which around 83% are seen a single time; over 9% belongs to the top ten. This clonotype was sampled from a human donor with glioblastoma. The material sequenced was blood, taken before dendritic cell vaccination.

DNA of the CDR3: TGTGCCAGCAGCCCCGGGACTGTACTTCGATACTATGGCTACACCTTC. Amino acid sequence: CASSPGTVLRYYGYTF. The V and J genes are TRBV5-6 and TRBJ1-2, with D tentatively TRBD1 (5 bases). This CDR3 is built from 16 residues. Germline loops: CDR1 SGHDT, CDR2 YYEEEE. Trimming removed 4 bases at V and 3 bases at J, with 19 bases between.